This TCR beta chain derives from a study of blood T cell repertoires in COVID-19 (TCRdb year 2020). Regarding the study in general: Samples covering the acute and convalescent phases of COVID-19 were provided by collaborators in the United States, Italy and Spain. The prospective study material was composed of cDNA or gDNA derived from T cells, B-cell-depleted T cells, or PBMCs. The dataset comprised deeply sampled blood TCRbeta repertoires from subjects exposed to, actively infected with, or recovered from COVID-19. The repertoires were made available in a free public database intended to serve as a resource for research on the immune response to SARS-CoV-2. Samples were obtained from the ongoing ImmuneRACE study (first 160 participants) and from roughly 1,300 subjects provided by 6 global collaborators. Nearly every sample came with metadata listing a de-identified subject ID, COVID-19 status, age in years and sex. Where available, HLA class I and class II types were obtained from metadata supplied by the sample provider rather than from assay-based typing. General study outcomes and caveats: How much clinical and demographic metadata was included differed by source and by participant, and the metadata was provided uncurated.

As to this clone: Its antigen specificity is not known. Base qualities are not recorded, but no much larger clone differs from it by a single base.

TCRbeta CDR3 regions were amplified from genomic DNA by means of the immunoSEQ Assay, a bias-controlled multiplex PCR. On the authors' methods: Nucleated cell counts per sample were estimated from amplification of reference gene primers within the assay. To quantify the absolute abundance of each unique TCRbeta CDR3 rearrangement, sequence reads were collapsed and filtered. For each sample, productive Simpson clonality was calculated as the square root of Simpson's diversity index over productive rearrangements. TCRdb retrieved this table from immuneACCESS and kept in-frame rearrangements only. Not all clones are present; in checked studies, unresolved V genes account for under half, and no reason is known for the remainder. Clone size and the V and J calls come from that table; the DNA yielded D and trimming. For this sample the table gives over 45,000 clones, of which 90% were detected only once. The top ten clones comprise about 5.1% of the sample.

From a lookup of the germline V gene, CDR1 and CDR2 are MGHRA and YSYEKL. At the junction V is shortened by 2 bases and J by 8 bases, with 15 bases in between. The CDR3, from cysteine to phenylalanine, totals 14 residues. CDR3 DNA only is kept here, 42 bases in frame from base 1. Collaborating institutions collected whole blood in K2EDTA tubes following their own protocols. Collaborator samples were shipped for TCRbeta analysis as frozen whole blood, isolated PBMCs, or DNA extracted from either sample type. What was sequenced was peripheral blood. The sequence links TRBV4-1 to TRBJ1-2, with an unclear D gene assignment. This sequence was found in a man in his sixties or seventies with acute or convalescent COVID-19. The DNA sequence reads TGCGCCAGCAGCCAATTTGATTACGAGATCGGCTACACCTTC. The translation is CASSQFDYEIGYTF.